One TCR beta chain is described in this entry. Next came a second PCR, run for about 7 to 12 cycles, which used a sample-barcoded 5' primer along with a J-beta primer mix. Each CDR3 protein is one row after TCRdb ran MiXCR on the 5' RACE reads. Here the sample spans more than 1.4 million distinct CDR3 sequences, approximately 42% being singletons. The sample comes from a study of blood T cells in healthy people across ages. Sample donors were healthy Caucasian individuals that came from Russia, aged roughly 6 to 95. This clonotype was obtained from a woman aged 18-29 years in good health. Sequencing was done on a sample of blood.

The CDR3 loop is CASSFFGGSGREKTQYF. Written as DNA, the CDR3 is TGTGCCAGCAGTTTCTTCGGTGGTAGCGGGAGGGAGAAGACCCAGTACTTC. The chain couples TRBV27 to TRBJ2-5, with 11 bases aligning to TRBD2. The CDR3 sequence is 17 residues long. The junction had 12 bases not matched to a gene; V was cut back by 3 bases and J by 6 bases. Looked up from germline, CDR1 is MNHEY and CDR2 is SMNVEV (reference sequence).